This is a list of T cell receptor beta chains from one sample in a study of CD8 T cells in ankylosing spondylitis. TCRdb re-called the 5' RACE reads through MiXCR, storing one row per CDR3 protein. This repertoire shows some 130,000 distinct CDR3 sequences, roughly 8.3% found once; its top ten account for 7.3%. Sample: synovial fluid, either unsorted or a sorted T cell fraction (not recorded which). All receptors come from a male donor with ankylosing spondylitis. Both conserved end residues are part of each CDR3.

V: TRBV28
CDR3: CASSGNRGRSYNSPLHF

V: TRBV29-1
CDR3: CSGGYIEKNTEAFF

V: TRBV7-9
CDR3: CASSLMTGRNYGYTF

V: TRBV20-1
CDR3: CSASVPGGIGYTF

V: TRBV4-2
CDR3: CASSQEFSLAGYQFF

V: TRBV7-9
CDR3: CASSIGTGSHQPQHF

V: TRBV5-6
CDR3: CASSHRSRTEAFF

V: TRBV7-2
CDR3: CASSSLRDSEQYF

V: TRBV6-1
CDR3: CASKARTGTQETQYF

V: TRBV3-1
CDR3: CASSLGTGNSPLHF

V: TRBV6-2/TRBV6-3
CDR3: CASSYILAGVDEQYF

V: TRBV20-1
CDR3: CSARTFHRASRYEQYF

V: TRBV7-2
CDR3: CASSISGVYTEAFF